The 21 T cell receptor beta chains below all came from one sample that was sequenced in a study of shared clonotypes between healthy human individuals (TCRdb year 2020). For the CD8 naive samples, CD45RO-negative cells were positively selected for CCR7, yielding a CD45RA+CCR7+ population from which TemRA cells were excluded. Preparation of the library involved the immunoSEQ multiplex PCR assay. Entries here come from immuneACCESS through TCRdb and include only in-frame sequences with V and J called. Some clones fail to appear in such tables; in the studies checked, an unresolved V gene covers under half of the shortfall, and the cause of the remainder is unknown. This sample has approximately 840,000 clones in its table, and approximately 96% of those were observed once. Less than 0.25% of the sample comes from the top ten. Sequenced: naive CD8+ T cells sorted from blood. The cell subset or site label here, explained by the study, means: CD45RA+CCR7+. Receptors were obtained from a man aged 25 to 40 in good health.

The chain employs TRBV27 and TRBJ1-1; a weak D match, TRBD1 (5 bases). Germline-derived CDR1 and CDR2 are MNHEY and SMNVEV (reference sequence). CDR3 length: 13 residues. V lost 7 bases and J 5 bases, leaving 14 bases between the germline ends. CDR3 residues: CASTNGGGTEAFF. CDR3 DNA: TGTGCCAGCACAAATGGGGGTGGGACTGAAGCTTTCTTT.

V usage is TRBV9 and J usage is TRBJ2-1; D is possibly TRBD1 or TRBD2 (5 bases each). V shed 3 bases and J shed 1 base, with 11 bases lying between them. Germline V gives CDR1 SGDLS, CDR2 YYNGEE. The length of the CDR3 is 15 residues. The CDR3: CASSAPGRSYNEQFF. CDR3 nucleotides: TGTGCCAGCAGCGCACCGGGACGATCCTACAATGAGCAGTTCTTC.

This clone was seen once. The J gene is TRBJ2-2, the V gene TRBV7-9; D tentatively fits TRBD1 or TRBD2 (5 bases each). Germline CDR1 is SEHNR and CDR2 is FQNEAQ (reference sequence). The CDR3 covers 15 residues. V lost 2 bases and J 3 bases, leaving 10 bases between the germline ends. DNA of the CDR3: TGTGCCAGCAGCTTAAAGGGACCCCACACCGGGGAGCTGTTTTTT. As protein: CASSLKGPHTGELFF.

The CDR3 DNA is TGTGCCAGCAGTTTATCTCAACAGGGGAGAGCTTTCTTT. It translates to CASSLSQQGRAFF. The chain employs TRBV28 and TRBJ1-1, with TRBD1 matching over 7 bases. Trimming took 1 base from V and 10 from J; bases not matched to a gene: 6. Germline CDR1 reads MDHEN; CDR2 reads SYDVKM. The CDR3 has 13 residues.

The rearrangement joins TRBV11-2 to TRBJ2-7, with D tentatively TRBD2 (5 bases). The CDR3 sequence is 18 residues long. The V gene's germline CDR1 is SGHAT and CDR2 FQNNGV. V lost 0 bases to trimming and J lost 2 bases, with 20 bases between them. The CDR3 loop is CASSLEPSSSPSTYEQYF. CDR3 sequence (DNA): TGTGCCAGCAGCTTAGAGCCCTCCTCTAGCCCATCAACCTACGAGCAGTACTTC.

This rearrangement joins TRBV4-2 to TRBJ2-1; TRBD2 agrees at 8 bases. V was clipped by 6 bases and J by 5 bases; unmatched bases: 15. CDR3 length: 17 residues. Germline V gene lookup returns CDR1 LGHNA and CDR2 YNFKEQ. CDR3 nucleotide sequence: TGTGCCAGCAGGATAAGTCTTTCGGGAGGGCCTAACAATGAGCAGTTCTTC. Translation gives CASRISLSGGPNNEQFF.

The rearrangement uses TRBV27 and TRBJ2-7, with D possibly matching TRBD1 (5 bases). V lost 5 bases and J lost 9, with 11 bases in between. This CDR3 has 11 residues. The germline V gene encodes CDR1 MNHEY and CDR2 SMNVEV (reference sequence). CDR3: CASSQNRLQYF. In DNA, the CDR3 is TGTGCCAGCAGTCAAAACAGGTTGCAGTACTTC.

The rearrangement joins TRBV28 to TRBJ2-5, with a weak D call TRBD1 (5 bases). Per the germline V gene, CDR1 is MDHEN and CDR2 is SYDVKM. V lost 1 base and J lost 5, with 11 bases in between. This CDR3 comprises 14 residues. The CDR3 DNA sequence: TGTGCCAGCAGTTTATCCCAGGGTTTGGAGACCCAGTACTTC. Its translation is CASSLSQGLETQYF.

The chain links TRBV9 to TRBJ1-5; perhaps TRBD1 as D (5 bases). The V and J ends lost 1 base and 10 bases respectively, with 18 bases between them. CDR1 SGDLS and CDR2 YYNGEE come from the germline V gene. This CDR3 region has 15 residues. CDR3 residues: CASSVIGAGGLPQHF. The DNA of the CDR3 is TGTGCCAGCAGCGTAATCGGGGCAGGTGGCCTCCCCCAGCATTTT.

This rearrangement joins TRBV6-1 to TRBJ2-7; D is perhaps TRBD2 (6 bases). Germline V gene data show CDR1 as MNHNS and CDR2 as SASEGT. Trimming took off 2 bases at V and 3 bases at J, with 14 bases between the two ends. This CDR3 is built from 15 residues. The CDR3 protein is CASSEYVAADYEQYF. The CDR3 nucleotides are TGTGCCAGCAGTGAATACGTAGCGGCGGACTACGAGCAGTACTTC.

V and J are TRBV4-3 and TRBJ2-2, with 14 nucleotides matching TRBD2. The CDR3 extends over 19 amino acids. The V gene end was trimmed by 4 bases and the J gene end by 3 bases; junction bases not matched to a gene: 10. Germline-derived CDR1 and CDR2 are LGHNA and YSLEER. Here the CDR3 reads CASSPGTSGRNRDTGELFF. The CDR3 DNA reads as TGCGCCAGCAGCCCTGGGACTAGCGGGAGAAATCGGGACACCGGGGAGCTGTTTTTT.

The chain joins TRBV4-1 to TRBJ2-7; possibly TRBD2 for D (5 bases). CDR3 length equals 15 residues. Germline assignment: CDR1 MGHRA and CDR2 YSYEKL. V was pared by 1 base and J by 3 bases, with 13 bases between. The CDR3 region is CASSQGLEAYYEQYF. DNA for the CDR3: TGCGCCAGCAGCCAAGGCCTGGAGGCATACTACGAGCAGTACTTC.

In DNA, the CDR3 is TGTGCCAGCAGTTACCAAAGGACTAGCATTGCAGATACGCAGTATTTT. Translated, it gives CASSYQRTSIADTQYF. The chain is built from TRBV6-5 and TRBJ2-3; 8 nucleotides align to TRBD2. Trimming at V came to 2 bases and at J to 4 bases, leaving 8 bases not matched to a gene. The germline V gene has CDR1 MNHEY and CDR2 SVGAGI. The CDR3 covers 16 residues.

The chain joins TRBV11-3 to TRBJ2-3; the D is unclear. The CDR3 is made up of 13 amino acids. Trimming pared 5 bases from V and 3 bases from J, leaving 9 bases between. Germline V gene lookup returns CDR1 SGHNT and CDR2 YENEEA. The DNA of the CDR3 is TGTGCCAGCAGCCCCCAGAGTACAGATACGCAGTATTTT. It encodes CASSPQSTDTQYF.

This clone was recorded once. The J gene is TRBJ2-2, the V gene TRBV19; the match to TRBD2 covers 10 bases. J lost 6 bases, V lost 3 bases, and 4 bases had no gene match. The germline V gene encodes CDR1 LNHDA and CDR2 SQIVND (reference sequence). The CDR3 has 15 amino acids. The chain's CDR3 is CASSIGTSVAGELFF. As DNA, the CDR3 is TGTGCCAGTAGTATCGGGACTAGCGTTGCCGGGGAGCTGTTTTTT.

The chain recombines TRBV28 with TRBJ2-7, with D possibly TRBD2 on 6 matching bases. From germline, CDR1 is MDHEN and CDR2 SYDVKM. The CDR3 is made up of 14 amino acids. V was cut by 8 bases and J by 4 bases, with 18 bases left in between. In nucleotides, the CDR3 is TGTGCCAGCTCATATTCCCGGCGGGGATACGAGCAGTACTTC. It codes for CASSYSRRGYEQYF.

This sequence joins TRBV9 and TRBJ1-3; 8 bases match TRBD1. Germline V gives CDR1 SGDLS, CDR2 YYNGEE. The CDR3 has 16 amino acids. J gave up 4 bases and V 4 bases, and 10 bases lay outside the gene matches. The DNA of the CDR3 is TGTGCCAGCAGCACTCAGGGACAGGATGAAGGAAACACCATATATTTT. Protein: CASSTQGQDEGNTIYF.

Of note for this clone: The sample contains more than one DNA sequence encoding this CDR3. V is TRBV9 and J is TRBJ2-2; D unresolved. Deletions cut 0 bases from V and 7 bases from J, with 4 bases between. This CDR3 region has 12 residues. Per the germline V gene, CDR1 is SGDLS and CDR2 is YYNGEE. The CDR3 coding sequence is TGTGCCAGCAGCGTAGTCAGCGGGGAGCTGTTTTTT. It yields the protein CASSVVSGELFF. Combining the CDR3 with reference TRBV9 and TRBJ2-2 gives the whole variable domain DSGVTQTPKHLITATGQRVTLRCSPRSGDLSVYWYQQSLDQGLQFLIQYYNGEERAKGNILERFSAQQFPDLHSELNLSSLELGDSALYFCASSVVSGELFFGEGSRLTVL.

This sequence joins TRBV9 and TRBJ2-1; 7 bases agree with TRBD1. The junction had 5 bases not matched to a gene; V was cut back by 4 bases and J by 4 bases. Looked up from germline, CDR1 is SGDLS and CDR2 is YYNGEE. This CDR3 is 14 amino acids long. The CDR3 here is CASSLRDSYNEQFF. The CDR3 DNA reads as TGTGCCAGCAGCCTTCGGGACAGTTACAATGAGCAGTTCTTC. Supplemented by reference TRBV9 and TRBJ2-1, the full variable domain reads DSGVTQTPKHLITATGQRVTLRCSPRSGDLSVYWYQQSLDQGLQFLIQYYNGEERAKGNILERFSAQQFPDLHSELNLSSLELGDSALYFCASSLRDSYNEQFFGPGTRLTVL.

The chain employs TRBV4-1 and TRBJ2-7; 9 nucleotides align to TRBD1. The CDR3 sequence is 16 residues long. J was trimmed by 5 bases and V by 1 base; bases with no gene match: 9. Germline CDR1 MGHRA, CDR2 YSYEKL. This CDR3 is CASSQASGTGLDEQYF. Written as DNA, the CDR3 is TGCGCCAGCAGCCAAGCTTCCGGGACAGGGCTCGACGAGCAGTACTTC.

The chain combines TRBV2 with TRBJ2-7; 7 bases agree with TRBD1. The CDR3 contains 12 residues. Per germline, CDR1 SNHLY and CDR2 FYNNEI. V trimming: 10 bases; J trimming: 6 bases; junction bases outside the gene matches: 9. CDR3 protein: CAIGDTGVEQYF. The CDR3 region has the DNA TGTGCCATAGGAGACACAGGGGTCGAGCAGTACTTC.